The 12 T cell receptor beta chains presented below share a single source sample, sequenced in a study of beta chain features in type 1 diabetes. Every bit of the isolated RNA underwent reverse transcription, so sequencing read expressed TCRB transcripts. Method: immunoSEQ multiplex PCR; TCRdb's copy keeps in-frame clones and lacks some. The table lists 140,000 to 150,000 clones, under 60% of them singletons. Specimen: Tregs from blood. These receptors were obtained from a man between 18 and 29 years old in good health.

This clone showed up just a few times. The rearrangement uses TRBV18 and TRBJ2-7; 8 bases agree with TRBD1. The ends lost 1 base at V and 3 bases at J; junction bases unmatched: 2. The CDR3 has 14 amino acids. The germline V gene encodes CDR1 KGHSH and CDR2 LQKENI. The CDR3 DNA is TGTGCCAGCTCACCACGACAGGGGAACTACGAGCAGTACTTC. It codes for CASSPRQGNYEQYF.

This clone was seen once. This sequence joins TRBV4-1 and TRBJ2-2; 10 bases fit TRBD2. With 4 bases clipped from V and 4 bases from J, the junction kept 12 bases outside the gene matches. The CDR3 extends over 18 amino acids. Germline V gene sequence: CDR1 MGHRA, CDR2 YSYEKL. The CDR3 sequence: CASSRHTSGVSSTGELFF. CDR3 coding DNA: TGCGCCAGCAGCCGACACACTAGCGGGGTTAGTAGCACCGGGGAGCTGTTTTTT.

The chain carries TRBV7-2 and TRBJ2-4, with a weak D call TRBD2 (5 bases). CDR1 SGHTA and CDR2 FQGNSA come from the germline V gene. The CDR3 is made up of 17 amino acids. Trimming stripped 1 base from V and 1 base from J, with 14 bases between. CDR3 sequence (DNA): TGTGCCAGCAGCTTAGTGGGCATCTCGGGGGCCAAAAACATTCAGTACTTC. Encoded protein: CASSLVGISGAKNIQYF.

A few counts support this clone. The chain has TRBV6-1 and TRBJ2-7; TRBD1 matches at 8 bases. Germline trimming cut 1 base from V and 5 bases from J; bases unmatched to any gene: 7. The CDR3 is made up of 15 amino acids. The V gene's germline CDR1 is MNHNS and CDR2 SASEGT. DNA of the CDR3: TGTGCCAGCAGTGAAGATCGGACAGGGAAGGACGAGCAGTACTTC. Its protein product is CASSEDRTGKDEQYF.

This clone has more than one count but fewer than ten. V gene TRBV7-8 combines with J gene TRBJ1-5, with unresolved D. The germline V gene has CDR1 SGHVS and CDR2 FQNEAQ. The CDR3 length is 14 residues. V dropped 6 bases and J dropped 2 bases, with 11 bases sitting between them. The CDR3 bases are TGTGCCAGCAGTCATACCCAGGGCAATCAGCCCCAGCATTTT. It translates to CASSHTQGNQPQHF.

The J gene is TRBJ1-1, the V gene TRBV5-1; D unresolved. Germline lookup yields CDR1 SGHRS and CDR2 YFSETQ. The CDR3 has 15 residues. Trimming took off 1 base at V and 2 bases at J, with 12 bases between the two ends. This chain's CDR3 is CASSLPRGPNTEAFF. As DNA, the CDR3 is TGCGCCAGCAGCTTGCCTCGAGGGCCCAACACTGAAGCTTTCTTT.

This clone was observed a handful of times. The V call is TRBV7-3, the J call TRBJ1-2, with 9 bases identical to TRBD1. There are 15 residues in the CDR3. The trim removed 2 bases at V and 6 bases at J, leaving 7 bases unmatched. Germline V lookup: CDR1 SGHTA, CDR2 FQGTGA. The CDR3 region is CASSLEEQGADGYTF. Written as DNA, the CDR3 is TGTGCCAGCAGCTTAGAGGAACAGGGGGCAGATGGCTACACCTTC.

There are a few counts of this clone. V is TRBV19 and J is TRBJ1-5, with TRBD1 identical over 10 bases. With V trimmed by 4 bases and J by 5 bases, 8 bases remained unmatched. CDR1 is LNHDA, CDR2 SQIVND, per germline (reference sequence). The CDR3 spans 16 residues. In DNA form, the CDR3 reads TGTGCCAGTAGTACGGGGACAGGGGCAACTCATCAGCCCCAGCATTTT. It codes for CASSTGTGATHQPQHF.

The J gene is TRBJ1-6, the V gene TRBV9; no reliable D call. CDR3 length: 13 residues. The germline V gene encodes CDR1 SGDLS and CDR2 YYNGEE. Deletions cut 0 bases from V and 11 bases from J, with 9 bases between. This CDR3 is CASSVDNRTPLHF. DNA of the CDR3: TGTGCCAGCAGCGTAGATAACAGAACACCCCTCCACTTT.

This clone appeared once. The chain recombines TRBV6-1 with TRBJ2-3; 9 positions agree with TRBD2. Germline CDR1 is MNHNS and CDR2 is SASEGT. With 2 bases clipped from V and 2 bases from J, the junction kept 14 bases outside the gene matches. The CDR3 is 19 amino acids. For the CDR3, the DNA is TGTGCCAGCAGTGAATTCTACCCCGTTCTAGCGGGGAACACAGATACGCAGTATTTT. This codes for CASSEFYPVLAGNTDTQYF.

The V call is TRBV25-1, the J call TRBJ2-7, with 7 positions matching TRBD1. This CDR3 is 15 amino acids long. CDR1 is MGHDK, CDR2 SYGVNS, per germline. The trim removed 5 bases at V and 0 bases at J, leaving 7 bases unmatched. The CDR3 is CASSKQGRSSYEQYF. DNA of the CDR3: TGTGCCAGCAGTAAACAGGGGCGTTCCTCCTACGAGCAGTACTTC.

The chain employs TRBV4-3 and TRBJ1-2, with D hard to call. In germline, CDR1 is LGHNA, CDR2 YSLEER. The CDR3 spans 13 residues. Trimming took 2 bases from V and 7 from J, leaving 11 bases between them. The CDR3 spells CASSQSGVSGYTF. The CDR3 DNA is TGCGCCAGCAGCCAAAGTGGAGTCAGTGGCTACACCTTC.